One sample yielded the 25 T cell receptor beta chains listed below, sequenced in a study of identifying expanded T cells in peripheral blood. The data were produced by immunoSEQ multiplex PCR, yet TCRdb's version contains in-frame clones alone and is incomplete. The table lists 80,000 or so clones, 84% of them singletons. The sequenced sample consisted of blood. The receptors were sampled from a person aged 18 to 70 in good health.

The chain carries TRBV7-2 and TRBJ2-3; the D is unclear. Germline V lookup: CDR1 SGHTA, CDR2 FQGNSA. V was trimmed by 5 bases and J by 5 bases, leaving 5 bases between them. This CDR3 is 11 amino acids long. CDR3 residues: CASSNVDTQYF. In DNA form, the CDR3 reads TGTGCCAGCAGCAATGTAGATACGCAGTATTTT. Complete variable domain (other parts from reference TRBV7-2 and TRBJ2-3): GAGVSQSPSNKVTEKGKDVELRCDPISGHTALYWYRQSLGQGLEFLIYFQGNSAPDKSGLPSDRFSAERTGGSVSTLTIQRTQQEDSAVYLCASSNVDTQYFGPGTRLTVL.

V is TRBV4-3 and J is TRBJ2-3; D is undetermined. The CDR3 runs 13 residues. Looked up from germline, CDR1 is LGHNA and CDR2 is YSLEER. Trimming stripped 4 bases from V and 6 bases from J, with 11 bases between. Here the CDR3 DNA reads TGCGCCAGCAGCCCCGACTTGGGGGATACGCAGTATTTT. Protein product: CASSPDLGDTQYF.

The rearrangement uses TRBV4-2 and TRBJ2-7, with D maybe TRBD2 (6 bases). The CDR3 covers 17 residues. Germline assignment: CDR1 LGHNA and CDR2 YNFKEQ. V gave up 5 bases and J gave up 0 bases, with 20 bases separating them. The CDR3 bases are TGTGCCAGCAGCGGGCTCGGGGCTAGCGACAGCTCCTACGAGCAGTACTTC. This codes for CASSGLGASDSSYEQYF.

The rearrangement links TRBV6-6 to TRBJ2-7, with D unclear. The CDR3 is 16 residues long. The V gene's germline CDR1 is MNHNY and CDR2 SVGAGI (reference sequence). V lost 2 bases, J lost 0 bases, and 14 bases lay in between. The CDR3 region is CASSYRPSQPSYEQYF. CDR3 sequence (DNA): TGTGCCAGCAGTTACCGTCCCAGCCAGCCCTCCTACGAGCAGTACTTC.

V gene TRBV5-1 combines with J gene TRBJ2-5, with 7 positions matching TRBD2. Germline CDR1 SGHRS, CDR2 YFSETQ. V dropped 2 bases and J dropped 1; count of bases not matched to a gene: 5. This CDR3 contains 15 residues. The DNA of the CDR3 is TGCGCCAGCAGCTTCCGGGGGGACGTCCAAGAGACCCAGTACTTC. It specifies CASSFRGDVQETQYF.

CDR3 in amino acids: CASSVVPSGRANEQFF. CDR3 coding DNA: TGTGCCAGCAGCGTAGTGCCTAGCGGGAGGGCCAATGAGCAGTTCTTC. V usage is TRBV9 and J usage is TRBJ2-1, with 12 bases aligning to TRBD2. CDR1 is SGDLS and CDR2 is YYNGEE in the germline V gene. Germline trimming cut 0 bases from V and 6 bases from J; bases unmatched to any gene: 4. This CDR3 has 16 amino acids. The whole variable domain, filled in from reference TRBV9 and TRBJ2-1, reads DSGVTQTPKHLITATGQRVTLRCSPRSGDLSVYWYQQSLDQGLQFLIQYYNGEERAKGNILERFSAQQFPDLHSELNLSSLELGDSALYFCASSVVPSGRANEQFFGPGTRLTVL.

A few counts support this clone. The chain employs TRBV9 and TRBJ1-4, with 8 bases that match TRBD1. CDR3 length: 14 amino acids. Trimming removed 6 bases from V and 6 bases from J; junction bases left unmatched: 7. Germline V gene data show CDR1 as SGDLS and CDR2 as YYNGEE. CDR3 bases: TGTGCCAGCAAAAGGGACAGGTGGGATGAAAAACTGTTTTTT. Amino acid sequence: CASKRDRWDEKLFF.

The V gene is TRBV9, the J gene TRBJ2-7; 11 bases map to TRBD2. V shed 4 bases, J shed 4 bases, and the junction held 7 bases outside the gene matches. The CDR3 is 15 amino acids. Germline-derived CDR1 and CDR2 are SGDLS and YYNGEE. The CDR3 sequence is CASSLAGGWGYEQYF. DNA of the CDR3: TGTGCCAGCAGCCTAGCGGGAGGTTGGGGATACGAGCAGTACTTC.

V is TRBV7-3 and J is TRBJ2-2, with 7 nucleotides matching TRBD2. Losses at the gene ends were 1 base for V and 6 bases for J; bases not matched to a gene: 5. The CDR3 loop spans 15 amino acids. CDR1 and CDR2 (germline): SGHTA, FQGTGA. The CDR3, as DNA: TGTGCCAGCAGCTTAATTAGCGGGCCTGCCGGGGAGCTGTTTTTT. This encodes CASSLISGPAGELFF.

The chain joins TRBV7-2 to TRBJ2-3, with 9 nucleotides matching TRBD1. Germline-derived CDR1 and CDR2 are SGHTA and FQGNSA. The CDR3 contains 16 residues. Unmatched junction bases numbered 7, after V lost 1 base and J lost 5 bases. The CDR3 sequence: CASSLVGTGLGDTQYF. The CDR3 DNA reads as TGTGCCAGCAGCTTAGTCGGGACAGGGCTGGGAGATACGCAGTATTTT.

This clone has a handful of counts. CDR3 nucleotides: TGTGCCAGCAGTATAGCGGGAGTGCTATACAATGAGCAGTTCTTC. It yields the protein CASSIAGVLYNEQFF. This chain joins TRBV2 and TRBJ2-1; 9 nucleotides match TRBD2. Germline V lookup: CDR1 SNHLY, CDR2 FYNNEI. Trimming removed 5 bases from V and 4 bases from J; junction bases left unmatched: 6. This CDR3 spans 15 amino acids.

The chain employs TRBV27 and TRBJ2-3, with a tentative D call TRBD2 (6 bases). Germline V gene data show CDR1 as MNHEY and CDR2 as SMNVEV (reference sequence). Deletions cut 5 bases from V and 0 bases from J, with 9 bases between. The CDR3 has 14 amino acids. CDR3 sequence reads: CASSTGLSTDTQYF. In DNA, the CDR3 is TGTGCCAGCAGTACGGGACTCAGCACAGATACGCAGTATTTT.

The chain couples TRBV5-6 to TRBJ2-5; 9 bases line up with TRBD2. This CDR3 contains 14 residues. Trimming cost V 4 bases and J 2 bases; bases outside gene matches: 3. Looked up from germline, CDR1 is SGHDT and CDR2 is YYEEEE. The CDR3 loop is CASSRLAAQETQYF. The CDR3 coding sequence is TGTGCCAGCAGCCGACTAGCGGCTCAAGAGACCCAGTACTTC.

This clone has just a few counts. This chain links TRBV7-9 with TRBJ2-7, with 8 nucleotides matching TRBD1. J was trimmed by 4 bases and V by 5 bases; bases with no gene match: 4. CDR1 and CDR2 from the germline V gene are SEHNR and FQNEAQ (reference sequence). CDR3 length equals 13 residues. Here the CDR3 DNA reads TGTGCCAGCAGCACAGACAGGGGATACGAGCAGTACTTC. This sequence encodes CASSTDRGYEQYF.

The chain uses TRBV7-2 and TRBJ2-3; 15 positions match TRBD2. With V trimmed by 3 bases and J by 4 bases, 8 bases remained unmatched. The CDR3 runs to 18 residues. The germline CDR1 and CDR2 sequences are SGHTA and FQGNSA. CDR3 DNA sequence: TGTGCCAGCAGCTTGATAGGACTAGCGGGAGGGCCCTCAGATACGCAGTATTTT. It yields the protein CASSLIGLAGGPSDTQYF.

This clone has a handful of counts. A read error may produce the germline difference seen at one junction end. The V gene is TRBV7-7, the J gene TRBJ2-2, with TRBD2 as a possible D gene (6 bases). This CDR3 region has 15 residues. Germline CDR1 and CDR2: SSHAT and FNYEAQ (reference sequence). CDR3 nucleotide sequence: TGTGCTAGCAGCTTAACTAGCTCGGGCACCGGGGAGCTGTTTTTT. Amino acids: CASSLTSSGTGELFF. The whole variable domain, remainder taken from reference TRBV7-7 and TRBJ2-2, is GAGVSQSPRYKVTKRGQDVTLRCDPISSHATLYWYQQALGQGPEFLTYFNYEAQPDKSGLPSDRFSAERPEGSISTLTIQRTEQRDSAMYRCASSLTSSGTGELFFGEGSRLTVL.

This clone was picked up one time. The J gene is TRBJ1-1, the V gene TRBV19; D is possibly TRBD1 (6 bases). CDR3 size: 14 residues. CDR1 and CDR2 from the germline V gene are LNHDA and SQIVND (reference sequence). V lost 5 bases to trimming and J lost 5 bases, with 15 bases between them. Here the CDR3 DNA reads TGTGCCAGTAGTCCTCGGCAGGGGAAGACTGAAGCTTTCTTT. Amino acid sequence: CASSPRQGKTEAFF.

CDR3 sequence: CASGGIGRTGELFF. DNA for the CDR3: TGCGCCAGCGGGGGAATCGGGCGCACCGGGGAGCTGTTTTTT. The V and J genes are TRBV4-3 and TRBJ2-2, with D possibly called TRBD1 or TRBD2 (5 bases each). V gave up 8 bases and J gave up 4 bases, with 14 bases separating them. This CDR3 is 14 amino acids long. Germline CDR1 LGHNA, CDR2 YSLEER.

The chain joins TRBV7-9 to TRBJ2-7; 10 bases agree with TRBD1. The V gene's germline CDR1 is SEHNR and CDR2 FQNEAQ (reference sequence). V was clipped by 5 bases and J by 5 bases; unmatched bases: 6. This CDR3 has 14 amino acids. The CDR3 here is CASSARDRGHEQYF. For the CDR3, the DNA is TGTGCCAGCAGCGCCCGGGACAGGGGCCACGAGCAGTACTTC.

The rearrangement uses TRBV18 and TRBJ2-1; 7 bases are a match to TRBD2. V gave up 2 bases and J gave up 4 bases; unmatched junction bases: 5. Per the germline V gene, CDR1 is KGHSH and CDR2 is LQKENI. This CDR3 region has 15 residues. CDR3 in amino acids: CASSPASGDYNEQFF. The CDR3 nucleotides read TGTGCCAGCTCACCAGCTAGCGGCGATTACAATGAGCAGTTCTTC.

Turning to this clone: The sample carries other DNA sequences with the same CDR3. This sequence joins TRBV9 and TRBJ1-5; no definite D call. Trimming shortened V by 0 bases and J by 0 bases, and 7 bases separated the two germline ends. This CDR3 is 15 amino acids long. From germline, CDR1 is SGDLS and CDR2 YYNGEE. DNA for the CDR3: TGTGCCAGCAGCGTAGACGGAAATAGCAATCAGCCCCAGCATTTT. Encoded protein: CASSVDGNSNQPQHF.

V is TRBV28 and J is TRBJ2-3, with D unclear. V was shortened by 2 bases and J by 2 bases, with 17 bases between the two germline ends. The CDR3 is 17 residues long. The germline V gene encodes CDR1 MDHEN and CDR2 SYDVKM. CDR3 region: CASSLRTPRLLTDTQYF. DNA of the CDR3: TGTGCCAGCAGTTTACGAACCCCGCGGCTACTCACAGATACGCAGTATTTT.

The chain joins TRBV27 to TRBJ2-2; D call uncertain. The V gene lost 3 bases and the J gene lost 2 bases, with 1 base spanning the gap. Germline loops: CDR1 MNHEY, CDR2 SMNVEV (reference sequence). The CDR3 spans 12 residues. The chain's CDR3 is CASSFNTGELFF. CDR3 DNA: TGTGCCAGCAGTTTTAACACCGGGGAGCTGTTTTTT.

V usage is TRBV9 and J usage is TRBJ2-3; tentatively, D is TRBD2 (5 bases). Germline V gene sequence: CDR1 SGDLS, CDR2 YYNGEE. The CDR3 runs to 15 residues. V lost 3 bases to trimming and J lost 2 bases, with 13 bases between them. In DNA, the CDR3 is TGTGCCAGCAGCGGAGGACTTACCCTCACAGATACGCAGTATTTT. As protein: CASSGGLTLTDTQYF.

The chain recombines TRBV19 with TRBJ2-7; 8 bases fit TRBD1. From germline, CDR1 is LNHDA and CDR2 SQIVND (reference sequence). This CDR3 has 15 residues. The J segment lost 0 bases and the V segment lost 6 bases, leaving 7 bases of the junction unmatched. The CDR3 DNA reads TGTGCCAGTAGAGATGACAGGGGTGGCTCCTACGAGCAGTACTTC. Encoded protein: CASRDDRGGSYEQYF.